This TCR beta chain was sequenced during a study of shared clonotypes between healthy human individuals. Study as a whole: A couple of women and a few men aged 18 to 49 served as donors.

Assay: immunoSEQ multiplex PCR; the TCRdb copy retains only in-frame clones and omits some. Among approximately 2.5 million clones listed, just over 90% were seen once. The germline V and J ends were trimmed by 1 base and 3 bases, with 16 bases remaining between them. Germline values: CDR1 MDHEN, CDR2 SYDVKM. The CDR3 runs 16 residues. The sample comprised naive CD4+ T cells sorted from blood. Noted subset: CD45RA+ positively selected. This TCR was sampled from a man aged 18 to 35 in good health. The V gene is TRBV28, the J gene TRBJ2-7; D may match TRBD1 or TRBD2 (5 bases each). The CDR3 sequence is CASSLFTRGTGYEQYF. DNA for the CDR3: TGTGCCAGCAGTTTATTCACGAGGGGCACCGGCTACGAGCAGTACTTC. Full variable domain (rest looked up from reference TRBV28 and TRBJ2-7): DVKVTQSSRYLVKRTGEKVFLECVQDMDHENMFWYRQDPGLGLRLIYFSYDVKMKEKGDIPEGYSVSREKKERFSLILESASTNQTSMYLCASSLFTRGTGYEQYFGPGTRLTVT.